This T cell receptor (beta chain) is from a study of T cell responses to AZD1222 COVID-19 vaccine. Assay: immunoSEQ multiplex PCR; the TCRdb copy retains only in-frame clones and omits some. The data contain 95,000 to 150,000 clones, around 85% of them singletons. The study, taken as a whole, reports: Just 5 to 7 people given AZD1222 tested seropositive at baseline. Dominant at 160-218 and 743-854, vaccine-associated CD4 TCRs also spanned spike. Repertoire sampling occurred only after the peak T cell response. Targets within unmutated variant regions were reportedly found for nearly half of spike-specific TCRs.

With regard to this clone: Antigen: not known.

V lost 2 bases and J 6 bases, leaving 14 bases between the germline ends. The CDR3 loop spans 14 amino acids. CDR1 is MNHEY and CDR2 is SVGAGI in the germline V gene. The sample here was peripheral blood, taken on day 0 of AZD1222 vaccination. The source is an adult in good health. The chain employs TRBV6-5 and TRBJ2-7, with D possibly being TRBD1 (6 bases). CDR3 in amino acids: CASSYALQGLEQYF. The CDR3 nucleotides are TGTGCCAGCAGTTACGCACTTCAGGGGCTCGAGCAGTACTTC.